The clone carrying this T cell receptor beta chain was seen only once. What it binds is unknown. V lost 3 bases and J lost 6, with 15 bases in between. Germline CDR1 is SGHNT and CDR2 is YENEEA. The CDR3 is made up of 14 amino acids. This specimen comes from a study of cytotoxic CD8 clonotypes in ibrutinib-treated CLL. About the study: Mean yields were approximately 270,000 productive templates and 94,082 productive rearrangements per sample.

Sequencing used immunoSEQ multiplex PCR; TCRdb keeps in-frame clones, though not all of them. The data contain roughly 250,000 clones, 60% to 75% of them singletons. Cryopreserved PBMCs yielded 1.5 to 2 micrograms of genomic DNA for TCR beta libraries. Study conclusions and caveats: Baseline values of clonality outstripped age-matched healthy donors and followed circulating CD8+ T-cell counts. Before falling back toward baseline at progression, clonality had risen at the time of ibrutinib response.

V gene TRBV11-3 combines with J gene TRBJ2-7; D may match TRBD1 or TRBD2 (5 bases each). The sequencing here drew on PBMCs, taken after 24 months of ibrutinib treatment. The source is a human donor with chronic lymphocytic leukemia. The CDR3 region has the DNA TGTGCCAGCAGCTTGGGAGTATCAGGGTTCGAGCAGTACTTC. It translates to CASSLGVSGFEQYF.